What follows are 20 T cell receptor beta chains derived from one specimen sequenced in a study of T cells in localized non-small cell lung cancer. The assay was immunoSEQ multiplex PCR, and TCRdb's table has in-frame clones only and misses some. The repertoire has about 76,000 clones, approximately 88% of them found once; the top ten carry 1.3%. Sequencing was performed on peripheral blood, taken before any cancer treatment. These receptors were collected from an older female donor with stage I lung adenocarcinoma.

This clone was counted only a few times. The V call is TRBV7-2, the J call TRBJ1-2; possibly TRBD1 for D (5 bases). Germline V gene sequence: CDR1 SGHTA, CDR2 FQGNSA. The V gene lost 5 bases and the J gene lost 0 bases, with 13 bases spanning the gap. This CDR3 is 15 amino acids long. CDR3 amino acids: CASSIGGPANYGYTF. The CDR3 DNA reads TGTGCCAGCAGCATTGGGGGTCCAGCTAACTATGGCTACACCTTC.

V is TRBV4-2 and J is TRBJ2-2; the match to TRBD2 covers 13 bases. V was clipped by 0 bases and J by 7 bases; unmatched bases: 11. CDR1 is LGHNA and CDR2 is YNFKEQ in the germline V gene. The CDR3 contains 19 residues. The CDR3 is CASSQDLTSGGRRHGELFF. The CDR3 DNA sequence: TGTGCCAGCAGCCAAGATCTGACTAGCGGGGGGAGAAGGCACGGGGAGCTGTTTTTT.

The CDR3 coding sequence is TGTGCCAGTAGTATAGGTCCTAATTCACCCCTCCACTTT. It is translated as CASSIGPNSPLHF. The chain uses TRBV19 and TRBJ1-6; D is uncertain. CDR1 is LNHDA and CDR2 is SQIVND in the germline V gene (reference sequence). CDR3 length equals 13 residues. V shed 1 base and J shed 6 bases, with 4 bases lying between them.

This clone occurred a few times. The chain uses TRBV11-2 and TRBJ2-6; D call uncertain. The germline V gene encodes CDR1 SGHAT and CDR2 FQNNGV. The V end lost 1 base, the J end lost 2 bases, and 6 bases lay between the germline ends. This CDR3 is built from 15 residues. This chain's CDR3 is CASSLGHAGANVLTF. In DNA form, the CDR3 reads TGTGCCAGCAGCTTAGGACATGCTGGGGCCAACGTCCTGACTTTC.

The CDR3 DNA reads as TGCGCCAGCCGAACCTCCGGGACAGGCGACTACGAGCAGTACTTC. This codes for CASRTSGTGDYEQYF. The chain recombines TRBV5-1 with TRBJ2-7, with 8 bases matching TRBD1. Germline CDR1 and CDR2: SGHRS and YFSETQ. The CDR3 is 15 amino acids. V lost 7 bases and J lost 3; bases outside the gene matches: 12.

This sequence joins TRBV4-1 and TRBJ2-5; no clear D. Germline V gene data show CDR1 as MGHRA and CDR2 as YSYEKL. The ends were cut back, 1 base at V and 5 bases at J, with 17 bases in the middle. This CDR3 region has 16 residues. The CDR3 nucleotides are TGCGCCAGCAGCCAAGTTGTGCCGGCAAAGTGGGAGACCCAGTACTTC. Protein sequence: CASSQVVPAKWETQYF.

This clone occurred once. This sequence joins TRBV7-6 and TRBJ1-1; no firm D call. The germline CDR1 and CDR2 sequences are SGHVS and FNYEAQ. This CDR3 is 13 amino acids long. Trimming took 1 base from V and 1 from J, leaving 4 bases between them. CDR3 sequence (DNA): TGTGCCAGCAGCTTAGGCCAGAACACTGAAGCTTTCTTT. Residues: CASSLGQNTEAFF.

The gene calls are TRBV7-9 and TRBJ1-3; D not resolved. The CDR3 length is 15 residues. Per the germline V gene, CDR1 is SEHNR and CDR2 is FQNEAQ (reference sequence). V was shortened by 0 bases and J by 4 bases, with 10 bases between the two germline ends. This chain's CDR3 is CASSLAASEGNTIYF. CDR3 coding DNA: TGTGCCAGCAGCTTAGCTGCCTCGGAGGGAAACACCATATATTTT.

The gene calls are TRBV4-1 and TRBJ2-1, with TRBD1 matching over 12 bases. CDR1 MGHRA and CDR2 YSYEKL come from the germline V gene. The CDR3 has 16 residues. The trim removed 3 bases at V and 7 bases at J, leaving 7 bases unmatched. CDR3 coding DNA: TGCGCCAGCAGCCAGCCCGGGACAGGGGGCAAAAATGAGCAGTTCTTC. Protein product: CASSQPGTGGKNEQFF.

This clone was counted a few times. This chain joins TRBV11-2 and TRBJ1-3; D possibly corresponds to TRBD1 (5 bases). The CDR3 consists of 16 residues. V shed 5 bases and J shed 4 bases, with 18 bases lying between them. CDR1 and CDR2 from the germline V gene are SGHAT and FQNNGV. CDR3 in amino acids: CASSQRNTYRGNTIYF. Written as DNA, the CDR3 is TGTGCCAGCAGCCAACGCAATACCTACAGGGGAAACACCATATATTTT.

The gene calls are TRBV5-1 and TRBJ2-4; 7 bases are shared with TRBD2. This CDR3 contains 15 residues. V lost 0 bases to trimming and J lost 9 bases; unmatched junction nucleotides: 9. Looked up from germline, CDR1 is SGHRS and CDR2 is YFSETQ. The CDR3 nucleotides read TGCGCCAGCAGCTTGGAGGCAGGGAGGGGAAGCATTCAGTACTTC. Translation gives CASSLEAGRGSIQYF.

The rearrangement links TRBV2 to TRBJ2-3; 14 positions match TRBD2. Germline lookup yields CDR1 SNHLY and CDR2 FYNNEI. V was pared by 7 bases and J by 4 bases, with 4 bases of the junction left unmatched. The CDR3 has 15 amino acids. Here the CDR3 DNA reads TGTGCCAGCACCGGGACTAGCGGGAGTGCAGATACGCAGTATTTT. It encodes CASTGTSGSADTQYF.

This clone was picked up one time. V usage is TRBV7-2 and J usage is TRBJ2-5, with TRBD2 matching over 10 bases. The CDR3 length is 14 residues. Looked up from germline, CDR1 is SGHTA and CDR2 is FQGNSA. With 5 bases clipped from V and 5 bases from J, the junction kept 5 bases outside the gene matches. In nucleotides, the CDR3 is TGTGCCAGCAGCAGGACTAGCGGTGGGGAGACCCAGTACTTC. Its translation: CASSRTSGGETQYF.

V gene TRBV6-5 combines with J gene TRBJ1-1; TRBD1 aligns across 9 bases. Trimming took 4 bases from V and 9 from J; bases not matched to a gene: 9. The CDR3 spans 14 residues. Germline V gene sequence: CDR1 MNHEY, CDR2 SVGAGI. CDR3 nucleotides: TGTGCCAGCAGTTCCCTGGACAGGGGCGCGAAAGCTTTCTTT. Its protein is CASSSLDRGAKAFF.

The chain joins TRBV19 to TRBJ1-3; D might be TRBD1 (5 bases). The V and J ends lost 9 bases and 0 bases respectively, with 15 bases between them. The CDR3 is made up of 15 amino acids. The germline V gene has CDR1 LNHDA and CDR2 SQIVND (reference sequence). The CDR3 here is CASVSGASSGNTIYF. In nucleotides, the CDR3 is TGTGCCAGCGTCTCCGGGGCCAGCTCTGGAAACACCATATATTTT. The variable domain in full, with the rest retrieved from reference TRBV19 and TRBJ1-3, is DGGITQSPKYLFRKEGQNVTLSCEQNLNHDAMYWYRQDPGQGLRLIYYSQIVNDFQKGDIAEGYSVSREKKESFPLTVTSAQKNPTAFYLCASVSGASSGNTIYFGEGSWLTVV.

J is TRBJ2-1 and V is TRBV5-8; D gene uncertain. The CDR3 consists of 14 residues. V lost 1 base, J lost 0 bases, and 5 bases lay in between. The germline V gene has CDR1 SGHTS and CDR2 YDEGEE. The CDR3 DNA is TGTGCCAGCAGCTTGTCAGGCTCCTACAATGAGCAGTTCTTC. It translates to CASSLSGSYNEQFF. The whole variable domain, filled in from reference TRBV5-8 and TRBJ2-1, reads EAGVTQSPTHLIKTRGQQATLRCSPISGHTSVYWYQQALGLGLQFLLWYDEGEERNRGNFPPRFSGRQFPNYSSELNVNALELEDSALYLCASSLSGSYNEQFFGPGTRLTVL.

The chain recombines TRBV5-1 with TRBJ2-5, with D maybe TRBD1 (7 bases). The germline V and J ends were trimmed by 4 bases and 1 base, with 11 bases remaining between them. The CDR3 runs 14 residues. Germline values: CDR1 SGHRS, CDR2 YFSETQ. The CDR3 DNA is TGCGCCAGCAGCGGCGGGACAGCCCAAGAGACCCAGTACTTC. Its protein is CASSGGTAQETQYF.

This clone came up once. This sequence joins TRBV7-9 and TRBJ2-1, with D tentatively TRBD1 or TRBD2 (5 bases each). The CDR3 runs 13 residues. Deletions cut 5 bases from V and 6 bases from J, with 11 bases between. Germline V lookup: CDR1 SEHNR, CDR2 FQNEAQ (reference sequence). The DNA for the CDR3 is TGTGCCAGCAGCCCCGGGACCACCAATGAGCAGTTCTTC. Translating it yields CASSPGTTNEQFF.

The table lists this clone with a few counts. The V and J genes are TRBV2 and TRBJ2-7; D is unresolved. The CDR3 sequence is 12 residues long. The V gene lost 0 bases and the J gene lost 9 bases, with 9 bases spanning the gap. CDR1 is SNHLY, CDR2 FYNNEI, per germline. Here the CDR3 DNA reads TGTGCCAGCAGTGAAGCGGGTAGACCGCAGTACTTC. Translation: CASSEAGRPQYF.

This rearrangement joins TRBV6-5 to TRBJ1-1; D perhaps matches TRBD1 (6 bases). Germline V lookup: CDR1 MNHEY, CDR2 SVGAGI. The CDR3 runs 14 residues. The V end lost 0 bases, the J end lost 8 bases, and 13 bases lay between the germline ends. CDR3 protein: CASSYSSGRGEAFF. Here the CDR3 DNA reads TGTGCCAGCAGTTACTCGAGCGGCAGGGGCGAAGCTTTCTTT.